This T cell receptor beta chain was captured in a study of neoadjuvant anti-PD-1 for oral cavity cancer. This clone occurred a few times. Its antigen is not identified. This table comes from immunoSEQ multiplex PCR, and its TCRdb copy is limited to in-frame clones, with some not included. The table shows approximately 7,600 clones, with around 53% occurring only once. The study, taken as a whole, reports: Post-treatment tumors with larger preexisting clones showed more shrinkage.

The sample in question was tumor tissue, obtained before nivolumab (anti-PD-1) treatment. The TCR originated in a person between 35 and 79 years old with oral cavity squamous cell carcinoma.

This chain's CDR3 is CASSLDKGVYEQYF. CDR3 nucleotide sequence: TGCGCCAGCAGCTTGGATAAGGGGGTCTACGAGCAGTACTTC. The V call is TRBV5-1, the J call TRBJ2-7, with a possible D match to TRBD1 (6 bases). CDR3 size: 14 residues. Germline V gene data show CDR1 as SGHRS and CDR2 as YFSETQ. Trimming left V 0 bases short and J 3 bases short, with 10 bases between.